The 18 T cell receptor beta chains in this list originate from one sample, sequenced in a study of TIL therapy for anti-PD-1-resistant metastatic lung cancer. This was the immunoSEQ v3 assay. The assay was immunoSEQ multiplex PCR, and TCRdb's table has in-frame clones only and misses some. The sample lists under 70,000 clones, roughly 70% occurring once. Time point here: pre-treatment sample, taken before nivolumab and TIL therapy. The sample here was blood, taken at baseline. Source of these receptors: a person aged 25-85 years with non-small cell lung cancer.

This clone was recorded only once. The J gene is TRBJ2-2, the V gene TRBV4-3, with a weak D call TRBD1 (6 bases). The CDR3 sequence is 15 residues long. V gave up 2 bases and J gave up 4 bases, with 11 bases separating them. CDR1 LGHNA and CDR2 YSLEER come from the germline V gene. DNA for the CDR3: TGCGCCAGCAGCCAATTACAGGGACGCACCGGGGAGCTGTTTTTT. It yields the protein CASSQLQGRTGELFF.

The rearrangement joins TRBV5-1 to TRBJ1-5; D may be TRBD1 (6 bases). This CDR3 contains 14 residues. V lost 4 bases to trimming and J lost 7 bases, with 15 bases between them. Germline-derived CDR1 and CDR2 are SGHRS and YFSETQ. The CDR3 DNA reads TGCGCCAGCAGCCCTTGGGGGGCCGCCCAGCCCCAGCATTTT. This codes for CASSPWGAAQPQHF.

V gene TRBV6-5 combines with J gene TRBJ2-3, with unresolved D. The CDR3 is made up of 13 amino acids. V was trimmed by 4 bases and J by 6 bases, leaving 11 bases between them. CDR1 is MNHEY, CDR2 SVGAGI, per germline. The CDR3 region has the DNA TGTGCCAGCAGTTGGACCTCCGGGGATACGCAGTATTTT. The encoded protein is CASSWTSGDTQYF.

This clone was detected once. The V call is TRBV5-6, the J call TRBJ1-2; maybe TRBD1 (5 bases). V gave up 7 bases and J gave up 2 bases, with 15 bases separating them. This CDR3 contains 14 residues. Germline V gene data show CDR1 as SGHDT and CDR2 as YYEEEE. CDR3: CASLWAGRNYGYTF. The CDR3 bases are TGTGCCAGCCTCTGGGCAGGGAGGAACTATGGCTACACCTTC.

Here the CDR3 DNA reads TGTGCCAGCAGCTTAAGTACAACCAGCGGGAGATTAGGGGAGCAGTTCTTC. Amino acid sequence: CASSLSTTSGRLGEQFF. The chain joins TRBV11-2 to TRBJ2-1, with TRBD2 matching over 8 bases. The CDR3 loop spans 17 amino acids. The germline gives CDR1 SGHAT, CDR2 FQNNGV. V shed 2 bases and J 10 bases; nucleotides not matched to a gene: 16. Together with reference TRBV11-2 and TRBJ2-1, the CDR3 gives the full variable domain: EAGVAQSPRYKIIEKRQSVAFWCNPISGHATLYWYQQILGQGPKLLIQFQNNGVVDDSQLPKDRFSAERLKGVDSTLKIQPAKLEDSAVYLCASSLSTTSGRLGEQFFGPGTRLTVL.

The rearrangement uses TRBV6-5 and TRBJ2-7; D assignment may be TRBD1 or TRBD2 (5 bases each). V dropped 0 bases and J dropped 0 bases, with 9 bases sitting between them. This CDR3 has 15 amino acids. From germline, CDR1 is MNHEY and CDR2 SVGAGI. The CDR3 region is CASSYSSGSSYEQYF. For the CDR3, the DNA is TGTGCCAGCAGTTACTCGTCAGGGAGCTCCTACGAGCAGTACTTC.

For the CDR3, the DNA is TGTGCCAGCAGCTTAGGGGGGACAGCGGGCCAAGAGACCCAGTACTTC. It encodes CASSLGGTAGQETQYF. The chain links TRBV11-3 to TRBJ2-5; tentatively, D is TRBD1 (7 bases). The CDR3 is 16 residues long. Germline CDR1 is SGHNT and CDR2 is YENEEA. Trimming left V 1 base short and J 1 base short, with 13 bases between.

The chain recombines TRBV7-6 with TRBJ2-2, with TRBD2 as a possible D gene (6 bases). V gave up 8 bases and J gave up 8 bases, with 21 bases separating them. Per the germline V gene, CDR1 is SGHVS and CDR2 is FNYEAQ. The CDR3 runs 15 residues. CDR3 sequence reads: CASSSLTGGGGELFF. The CDR3 bases are TGTGCCAGCTCTTCATTAACTGGGGGAGGAGGGGAGCTGTTTTTT.

The rearrangement uses TRBV4-3 and TRBJ1-2; D is possibly TRBD1 (6 bases). Deletions cut 0 bases from V and 4 bases from J, with 9 bases between. This CDR3 has 14 amino acids. Germline assignment: CDR1 LGHNA and CDR2 YSLEER. CDR3 DNA: TGCGCCAGCAGCCAAGAACGGGACACCTATGGCTACACCTTC. Its translation: CASSQERDTYGYTF.

DNA of the CDR3: TGTGCCAGCTCACTATTAGGAGTCAGCAATCAGCCCCAGCATTTT. Its translation: CASSLLGVSNQPQHF. V and J are TRBV18 and TRBJ1-5, with D unresolved. V was clipped by 4 bases and J by 1 base, with 11 bases between them. Germline V gene sequence: CDR1 KGHSH, CDR2 LQKENI. The CDR3 consists of 15 residues.

The chain recombines TRBV19 with TRBJ2-2; D remains ambiguous. The CDR3 is made up of 16 amino acids. Trimming removed 7 bases at V and 0 bases at J, with 15 bases between. Germline V gene lookup returns CDR1 LNHDA and CDR2 SQIVND (reference sequence). The CDR3 here is CASTRIGETNTGELFF. CDR3 nucleotides: TGTGCCAGTACCAGAATTGGGGAAACGAACACCGGGGAGCTGTTTTTT. Looking up the rest from reference TRBV19 and TRBJ2-2 gives the full variable domain: DGGITQSPKYLFRKEGQNVTLSCEQNLNHDAMYWYRQDPGQGLRLIYYSQIVNDFQKGDIAEGYSVSREKKESFPLTVTSAQKNPTAFYLCASTRIGETNTGELFFGEGSRLTVL.

CDR3 protein: CASSKPTGSSYEQYF. CDR3 DNA sequence: TGTGCCAGCAGCAAGCCGACAGGGAGCTCCTACGAGCAGTACTTC. The chain combines TRBV6-5 with TRBJ2-7, with 7 bases lining up with TRBD1. CDR1 and CDR2 (germline): MNHEY, SVGAGI. Trimming took 6 bases from V and 0 from J; bases not matched to a gene: 8. The CDR3 sequence is 15 residues long.

The chain has TRBV19 and TRBJ2-1, with 13 positions matching TRBD2. V lost 5 bases to trimming and J lost 7 bases; unmatched junction nucleotides: 5. The CDR3 consists of 15 residues. CDR1 and CDR2 from the germline V gene are LNHDA and SQIVND (reference sequence). The CDR3 DNA reads TGTGCCAGTAGTCTCAGGACTAGCGGGGGTAATGAGCAGTTCTTC. Amino acid sequence: CASSLRTSGGNEQFF. Combining the CDR3 with reference TRBV19 and TRBJ2-1 gives the whole variable domain DGGITQSPKYLFRKEGQNVTLSCEQNLNHDAMYWYRQDPGQGLRLIYYSQIVNDFQKGDIAEGYSVSREKKESFPLTVTSAQKNPTAFYLCASSLRTSGGNEQFFGPGTRLTVL.

CDR3 loop: CASSPHFGATNEKLFF. CDR3 in DNA: TGTGCCAGCAGCCCCCATTTTGGGGCAACTAATGAAAAACTGTTTTTT. The chain is built from TRBV7-9 and TRBJ1-4; D gene uncertain. Germline CDR1 reads SEHNR; CDR2 reads FQNEAQ (reference sequence). V lost 5 bases, J lost 0 bases, and 13 bases lay in between. There are 16 residues in the CDR3.

CDR3 sequence: CSALGGETQYF. Here the CDR3 DNA reads TGCAGCGCACTGGGGGGAGAGACCCAGTACTTC. The rearrangement uses TRBV29-1 and TRBJ2-5, with D possibly matching TRBD2 (6 bases). Germline CDR1 reads SQVTM; CDR2 reads ANQGSEA. CDR3 length: 11 amino acids. V lost 7 bases to trimming and J lost 4 bases, with 10 bases between them.

The rearrangement links TRBV6-5 to TRBJ2-3; D gene ambiguous. Between the trimmed V and J ends, which lost 6 bases and 4 bases, there was a span of 8 bases. This CDR3 spans 12 amino acids. The germline CDR1 and CDR2 sequences are MNHEY and SVGAGI. CDR3 sequence (DNA): TGTGCCAGCAGAACATCGGCAGATACGCAGTATTTT. Amino acid sequence: CASRTSADTQYF.

This clone has just one count. The V call is TRBV27, the J call TRBJ2-7; D might be TRBD2 (5 bases). The germline V gene encodes CDR1 MNHEY and CDR2 SMNVEV (reference sequence). The V end lost 4 bases, the J end lost 9 bases, and 16 bases lay between the germline ends. The CDR3 spans 13 residues. CDR3 nucleotides: TGTGCCAGCAGTTCAAATCTCCCGGGGAGGCAGTACTTC. It specifies CASSSNLPGRQYF.

This clone was seen a handful of times. The chain has TRBV7-9 and TRBJ1-1; D gene ambiguous. Germline-derived CDR1 and CDR2 are SEHNR and FQNEAQ (reference sequence). V gave up 5 bases and J gave up 4 bases, with 11 bases separating them. The CDR3 sequence is 13 residues long. The CDR3, as DNA: TGTGCCAGCAGCGTCCCGGGCATCACTGAAGCTTTCTTT. Protein: CASSVPGITEAFF.